This T cell receptor beta chain is from a study of T-cell memory formation after mild COVID-19. TCRdb reprocessed the 5' RACE reads via MiXCR and lists one record per CDR3 protein. Of 140,000 or so distinct CDR3 sequences in the sample, less than 20% were seen once. This clonotype was picked up a small number of times. Its specificity is unknown. V lost 0 bases, J lost 0 bases, and 7 bases stayed unmatched. Germline loops: CDR1 DFQATT, CDR2 SNEGSKA (reference sequence). This CDR3 region has 19 residues. Whole-study results and caveats: Memory cells collected pre-infection included some clones that later responded, suggesting cross-reactive memory joined.

Sample: PBMCs or a T cell subset sorted from them (not recorded which). The J gene is TRBJ2-1, the V gene TRBV20-1; 14 positions agree with TRBD2. This receptor was identified in an adult woman who had mild COVID-19 (a few samples of this study predate the infection). Cell type and time point are not known. The CDR3 sequence: CSARDRLAGGLISYNEQFF. The CDR3 DNA is TGCAGTGCTAGAGACCGACTAGCGGGGGGGCTCATCTCCTACAATGAGCAGTTCTTC.